This T cell receptor (beta chain) derives from a study of blood T cell repertoires in COVID-19. Study information: Sources were T cells, B-cell-depleted T cells, or PBMCs; the material itself was cDNA or gDNA.

The table came from immunoSEQ multiplex PCR; TCRdb's copy has only in-frame clones and leaves some out. The repertoire holds around 180,000 clones, with 86% as singletons. Symptom resolution, clearance, or two negative PCRs marked the recovered donors of Cohort 3. Germline lookup yields CDR1 MRHNA and CDR2 SNTAGT. CDR3 length: 16 amino acids. V was clipped by 1 base and J by 1 base, with 10 bases between them. Sequenced sample: PBMCs or T cells enriched from blood (not recorded which). This receptor was taken from a woman in her thirties who had recovered from COVID-19. This chain joins TRBV6-4 and TRBJ2-2; TRBD2 is a possible D gene (6 bases). The CDR3: CASSDLDSGNTGELFF. The DNA for the CDR3 is TGTGCCAGCAGTGACTTGGATAGCGGGAACACCGGGGAGCTGTTTTTT.